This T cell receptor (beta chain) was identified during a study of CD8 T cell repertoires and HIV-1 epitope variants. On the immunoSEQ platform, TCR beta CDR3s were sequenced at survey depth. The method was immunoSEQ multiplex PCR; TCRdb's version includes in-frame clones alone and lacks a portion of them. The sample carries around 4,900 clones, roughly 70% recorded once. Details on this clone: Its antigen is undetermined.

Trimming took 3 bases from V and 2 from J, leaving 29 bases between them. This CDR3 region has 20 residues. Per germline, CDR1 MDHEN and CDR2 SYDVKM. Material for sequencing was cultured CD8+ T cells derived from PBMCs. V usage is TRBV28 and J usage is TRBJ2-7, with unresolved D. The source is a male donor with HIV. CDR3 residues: CASSFPPPSPNTPTTYEQYF. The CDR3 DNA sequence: TGTGCCAGCAGTTTCCCCCCCCCTAGTCCCAATACACCTACCACCTACGAGCAGTACTTC. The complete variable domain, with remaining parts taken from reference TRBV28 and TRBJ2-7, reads DVKVTQSSRYLVKRTGEKVFLECVQDMDHENMFWYRQDPGLGLRLIYFSYDVKMKEKGDIPEGYSVSREKKERFSLILESASTNQTSMYLCASSFPPPSPNTPTTYEQYFGPGTRLTVT.